The 14 T cell receptor beta chains presented below share a single source sample, sequenced in a study of T cells after yellow fever vaccination (dated by TCRdb to between 2018 and 2021). The treatment or condition label, as the study defines it: live attenuated yellow fever vaccine strain. Library preparation employed 5' RACE. Sequencing took place on an Illumina NovaSeq 6000. TCRdb handled the public reads itself, with Q25 trimming in fastp and clone calling in MiXCR, and kept productive beta chains. Entries that share a CDR3 protein sequence are merged under the most common genes and DNA. The sample table contains around 320,000 distinct CDR3 sequences; only one count was recorded for around 11% of them. The top ten constitute under 4% of the sample. The sample was CD4+ T cells sorted from PBMCs, taken 45 days after the yellow fever booster vaccination. The origin of the receptors is a man younger than 35 who received the YFV17D yellow fever vaccine.

This clonotype was counted between two and nine times. V and J are TRBV20-1 and TRBJ1-2; TRBD1 matches 10 bases. Trimming cost V 6 bases and J 4 bases; bases outside gene matches: 11. This CDR3 spans 15 amino acids. The V gene's germline CDR1 is DFQATT and CDR2 SNEGSKA (reference sequence). DNA of the CDR3: TGCAGTGCGAGGTCCGGGACAGGGGTGGCCTATGGCTACACCTTC. Protein sequence: CSARSGTGVAYGYTF.

This clonotype was counted many times. The rearrangement joins TRBV6-6 to TRBJ1-2, with TRBD1 matching over 7 bases. CDR1 is MNHNY and CDR2 is SVGAGI in the germline V gene (reference sequence). This CDR3 region has 12 residues. V shed 10 bases, J shed 6 bases, and the junction held 8 bases outside the gene matches. The CDR3 DNA is TGTGCCATCTCCGTAGGGGGCGATGGCTACACCTTC. Protein product: CAISVGGDGYTF.

The table lists this clonotype with a few counts. The V gene is TRBV6-5, the J gene TRBJ2-4; D is possibly TRBD1 (5 bases). Germline CDR1 MNHEY, CDR2 SVGAGI. Trimming stripped 2 bases from V and 8 bases from J, with 13 bases between. This CDR3 has 14 residues. The DNA for the CDR3 is TGTGCCAGCAGTTACATTAGATCCAGGGACATTCAGTACTTC. As protein: CASSYIRSRDIQYF.

This chain uses TRBV7-9 with TRBJ2-3, with D unclear. V lost 3 bases, J lost 0 bases, and 10 bases lay in between. The CDR3 has 15 amino acids. Germline V lookup: CDR1 SEHNR, CDR2 FQNEAQ (reference sequence). The CDR3 is CASSFLGGSTDTQYF. DNA for the CDR3: TGTGCCAGCAGCTTCCTAGGCGGAAGCACAGATACGCAGTATTTT.

This chain joins TRBV5-1 and TRBJ2-4; D might be TRBD1 (6 bases). V dropped 4 bases and J dropped 8 bases, with 16 bases sitting between them. CDR1 SGHRS and CDR2 YFSETQ come from the germline V gene. This CDR3 region has 14 residues. The CDR3 here is CASSPQAAGDIQYF. Here the CDR3 DNA reads TGCGCCAGCAGCCCACAGGCGGCAGGGGACATTCAGTACTTC.

With respect to this clonotype: At one of its ends the junction is not consistent with the germline gene, which may arise from a read error. The chain is built from TRBV5-1 and TRBJ2-6; D might be TRBD1 (5 bases). From germline, CDR1 is SGHRS and CDR2 YFSETQ. The CDR3 is 16 residues long. CDR3 bases: TGCGCCAGCAGCTTGGCCCCCACTTTTGGGGCCAACGTCCTGGCTTTC. Translated, it gives CASSLAPTFGANVLAF. The entire variable domain, with the rest obtained from reference TRBV5-1 and TRBJ2-6, is as follows: KAGVTQTPRYLIKTRGQQVTLSCSPISGHRSVSWYQQTPGQGLQFLFEYFSETQRNKGNFPGRFSGRQFSNSRSEMNVSTLELGDSALYLCASSLAPTFGANVLAFGAGSRLTVL.

This clonotype was observed many times. The chain is built from TRBV7-3 and TRBJ2-3; D is possibly TRBD1 or TRBD2 (5 bases each). Trimming left V 5 bases short and J 2 bases short, with 14 bases between. The germline gives CDR1 SGHTA, CDR2 FQGTGA. The CDR3 sequence is 15 residues long. The CDR3: CASSPRVGVTDTQYF. The CDR3 DNA reads as TGTGCCAGCAGCCCGAGGGTGGGGGTCACAGATACGCAGTATTTT.

This chain links TRBV10-3 with TRBJ2-3; TRBD2 matches at 8 bases. V trimming: 4 bases; J trimming: 0 bases; junction bases outside the gene matches: 9. Germline loops: CDR1 ENHRY, CDR2 SYGVKD. CDR3 size: 17 residues. CDR3 DNA sequence: TGTGCCATCAGTGCACGGGGGGGGCCTACTAGCACAGATACGCAGTATTTT. Its protein product is CAISARGGPTSTDTQYF.

The CDR3 nucleotides are TGTGCCAGCAGCCAAGGGCCGGAGAATCAGCCCCAGCATTTT. It encodes CASSQGPENQPQHF. This chain links TRBV4-2 with TRBJ1-5; D remains ambiguous. The CDR3 sequence is 14 residues long. Germline loops: CDR1 LGHNA, CDR2 YNFKEQ. V was clipped by 1 base and J by 4 bases, with 8 bases between them.

This clonotype was observed a handful of times. This chain connects TRBV4-3 to TRBJ2-7; D is unclear. The length of the CDR3 is 15 residues. Germline CDR1 is LGHNA and CDR2 is YSLEER. V was trimmed by 0 bases and J by 3 bases, leaving 12 bases between them. The CDR3 region is CASSQDAYVSYEQYF. The CDR3 region has the DNA TGCGCCAGCAGCCAAGATGCGTATGTGAGCTACGAGCAGTACTTC.

The chain recombines TRBV5-1 with TRBJ1-4; weak D call: TRBD1 (5 bases). Trimming removed 0 bases at V and 6 bases at J, with 9 bases between. Germline V gene lookup returns CDR1 SGHRS and CDR2 YFSETQ. The CDR3 has 14 amino acids. The CDR3 nucleotides are TGCGCCAGCAGCTTGGTCCGGGGGGATGAAAAACTGTTTTTT. This sequence encodes CASSLVRGDEKLFF. The full variable domain, rest sourced from reference TRBV5-1 and TRBJ1-4, is KAGVTQTPRYLIKTRGQQVTLSCSPISGHRSVSWYQQTPGQGLQFLFEYFSETQRNKGNFPGRFSGRQFSNSRSEMNVSTLELGDSALYLCASSLVRGDEKLFFGSGTQLSVL.

This clonotype appeared a few times. V and J are TRBV12-3 or TRBV12-4 and TRBJ1-2; D is undetermined. V was cut by 6 bases and J by 8 bases, with 10 bases left in between. The CDR3 is 11 amino acids. The CDR3 spells CASSPFGGYTF. CDR3 sequence (DNA): TGTGCCAGCAGCCCCTTCGGAGGCTACACCTTC.

The chain joins TRBV5-1 to TRBJ2-2; D is possibly TRBD2 (5 bases). Per germline, CDR1 SGHRS and CDR2 YFSETQ. The V and J ends lost 5 bases and 2 bases respectively, with 7 bases between them. CDR3 size: 13 residues. For the CDR3, the DNA is TGCGCCAGCAGATCGGGAAACACCGGGGAGCTGTTTTTT. It yields the protein CASRSGNTGELFF.

This clonotype was seen many times. The gene calls are TRBV3-1 and TRBJ1-3; D ambiguous. The CDR3 length is 15 residues. Germline-derived CDR1 and CDR2 are LGHDT and YNNKEL (reference sequence). Between the trimmed V and J ends, which lost 2 bases and 0 bases, there was a span of 8 bases. CDR3 DNA: TGTGCCAGCAGCCAAATATCAGGCTCTGGAAACACCATATATTTT. Its protein product is CASSQISGSGNTIYF.